Shown below are 5 T cell receptor beta chains from a single sample sequenced in a study of blood T cell repertoires in COVID-19. Repertoires were generated with immunoSEQ multiplex PCR, while TCRdb's copy carries only in-frame clones and drops some. The data contain hundreds of thousands of clones, approximately 80% of them singletons. The sample taken for sequencing was PBMCs or T cells enriched from blood (not recorded which). The receptors originated from a man aged 40-55 years who had been exposed to COVID-19.

A word on this clone: A read error may produce the germline difference seen at one junction end. The chain has TRBV11-2 and TRBJ2-1, with D tentatively TRBD1 (6 bases). The CDR3 is 12 amino acids. Germline loops: CDR1 SGHAT, CDR2 FQNNGV. CDR3 residues: CASSLSPQGVIF. In nucleotides, the CDR3 is TGTGCCAGCAGCTTATCCCCACAGGGAGTAATCTTC.

V gene TRBV21-1 combines with J gene TRBJ2-5; no DNA check was done on the table's D call, TRBD2. TRBV21-1 is shown as a pseudogene. The CDR3 has 17 amino acids. The CDR3 here is CASSNLGSRVWQETQYF. In nucleotides, the CDR3 is TGTGCCAGCAGCAACCTCGGGTCGAGGGTTTGGCAAGAGACCCAGTACTTC.

This clone appeared a single time. V and J are TRBV24-1 and TRBJ2-3; 9 nucleotides match TRBD1. Germline assignment: CDR1 KGHDR and CDR2 SFDVKD. The V segment lost 8 bases and the J segment 3 bases; nucleotides outside the gene matches: 5. The length of the CDR3 is 14 residues. The DNA for the CDR3 is TGTGCCACCAACCAGGGACAGGGAACAGATACGCAGTATTTT. Protein: CATNQGQGTDTQYF.

This clone has only a few counts. V usage is TRBV5-1 and J usage is TRBJ1-3; D unclear. Germline loops: CDR1 SGHRS, CDR2 YFSETQ. Trimming took 0 bases from V and 0 from J, leaving 10 bases between them. The CDR3 spans 16 residues. DNA of the CDR3: TGCGCCAGCAGCTTGGGTTCACAAACCTCTGGAAACACCATATATTTT. It is translated as CASSLGSQTSGNTIYF.

This clone was recorded once. V gene TRBV6-5 combines with J gene TRBJ2-7; 7 positions agree with TRBD1. CDR3 length: 14 residues. Trimming at V came to 6 bases and at J to 2 bases, leaving 7 bases not matched to a gene. Per the germline V gene, CDR1 is MNHEY and CDR2 is SVGAGI. The CDR3 spells CASRPRQGTYEQYF. CDR3 nucleotides: TGTGCCAGCAGACCTAGACAGGGTACCTACGAGCAGTACTTC.